Listed here is a single TCR beta chain. Its matching antigen is unknown. A quantitative 5'-RACE method, one with molecular barcodes, was used to make TCR beta libraries. TCRdb recomputed calls from the 5' RACE reads with MiXCR, one row per CDR3 protein. Counted here are around 490,000 distinct CDR3 sequences, over 4% occurring once; the ten biggest clones make up 3.5%. The trim removed 6 bases at V and 4 bases at J, leaving 14 bases unmatched. CDR1 is KGHSH and CDR2 is LQKENI in the germline V gene. CDR3 length: 17 amino acids. The record originates from a study of CD8 T cells in ankylosing spondylitis. Whole-study findings and limits: Disease-linked clones were reportedly significantly enriched in matched ankylosing spondylitis synovial fluid. Previously reported in reactive arthritis synovial fluid and blood were some of the motif variants. A TCR beta motif of fewer than ten highly homologous variants appeared characteristic of ankylosing spondylitis blood.

The sequencing input was blood, either unsorted or a sorted T cell fraction (not recorded which). The chain has TRBV18 and TRBJ2-7; TRBD1 agrees at 11 bases. The source is a male donor with ankylosing spondylitis. CDR3 coding DNA: TGTGCCAGCTCCACGGGACAGGGGGTCTCTCCTGCTTACGAGCAGTACTTC. Its protein product is CASSTGQGVSPAYEQYF.